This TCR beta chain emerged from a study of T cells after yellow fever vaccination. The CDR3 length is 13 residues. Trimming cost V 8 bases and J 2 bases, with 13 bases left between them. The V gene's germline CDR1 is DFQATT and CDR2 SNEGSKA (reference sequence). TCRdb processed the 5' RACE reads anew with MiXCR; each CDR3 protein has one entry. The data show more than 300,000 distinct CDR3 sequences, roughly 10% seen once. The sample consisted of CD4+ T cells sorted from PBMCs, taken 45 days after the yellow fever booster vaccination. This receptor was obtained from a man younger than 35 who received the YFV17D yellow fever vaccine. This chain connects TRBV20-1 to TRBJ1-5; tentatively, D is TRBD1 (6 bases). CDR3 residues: CSPAQGGNQPQHF. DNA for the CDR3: TGCAGTCCAGCACAGGGTGGCAATCAGCCCCAGCATTTT.